This T cell receptor (beta chain) was found in a study of T cells in Graves' hyperthyroidism and ophthalmopathy (dated by TCRdb to between 2017 and 2020). Describing the broader study: Peripheral blood was collected at initial diagnosis, before any treatment. To identify distinguishing TCR V-J signatures, a discovery cohort of around 100 patients was used, comprising some 43 with Graves' ophthalmopathy and roughly 60 with stable Graves' hyperthyroidism. Whether ophthalmopathy could be predicted prospectively was tested in an independent validation cohort made up of 18 to 20 hyperthyroidism patients plus 17 patients who later progressed to ophthalmopathy. The approximately 100 discovery patients were randomly divided into training and test sets at a 7:3 ratio. The study also compared thyroid tissue and blood T-cell repertoires from more than five Graves' hyperthyroidism patients. After sampling, hyperthyroidism patients received methimazole starting at 30 mg daily, and ophthalmopathy patients received high-dose intravenous methylprednisolone. TCR Vbeta CDR3 sequencing of 120 to 150 peripheral blood samples (fewer than 45 ophthalmopathy, some 75 hyperthyroidism and 17 progressor patients) is reported in the paper. The full study reports these points: No statistical method was used to set the sample size in advance, and investigators knew the group allocation. Most expanded thyroid clonotypes (frequency above 0.001) were also found in blood, which suggests that blood repertoires may mirror thyroid immune responses. In validation, the model predicted progression to ophthalmopathy a median of roughly six months before onset, with 70% to 71% sensitivity and about 72% specificity. A 13 V-J signature model separated ophthalmopathy from stable hyperthyroidism, with roughly 88% sensitivity and just under 84% specificity in cross-validation and 80%/75% in testing.

Graves' hyperthyroidism was defined as stable when no progression to ophthalmopathy occurred over 18 months of follow-up. Hyperthyroidism patients were newly diagnosed, had a disease duration of under 2 months, and were aged 18 to 65 years. The study excluded patients with uncontrolled infections, other autoimmune diseases, pregnancy or lactation. Clinical symptoms, serum thyroxine and TRAb, thyroid ultrasound, and orbital computed tomography formed the basis for the diagnoses. PBMCs were isolated from 7.5 to 10 ml of fresh peripheral blood by Ficoll-Paque density gradient centrifugation. Total RNA was extracted with Trizol reagent, and quality was checked on an Agilent 2100 Bioanalyzer. Amplification of TCR beta CDR3 regions was carried out from RNA transcripts. A first-round RT-PCR of the TCR CDR3 used the HTBI primer set with the Qiagen OneStep RT-PCR kit. The libraries were constructed in a second round of multiplex PCR and then size-selected and purified. Paired-end sequencing of the libraries was performed with 100 bp reads on an Illumina HiSeq2000. Per the authors' processing: SOAPnuke was used to process the raw data, throwing out any read that contained adapters or uncalled bases, had a mean Phred below 15, or lacked an exact constant-primer or identifier match. High-quality paired reads were merged using COPE v1.2.5, and each unique nucleotide sequence was defined as a clonotype. Clonotypes were aligned to IMGT TRBV, TRBD and TRBJ reference segments using MiTCR v1.1. Only V-J combinations with frequency above 0.0001, covering about 99% of repertoires, were analysed. The TCS score was defined as the ratio of F50 (clonal expansion) to E x V (chaos), calculated using BLOSUM62-based TCRdist between CDR3 peptides within each V-J. Welch's t-statistics and random forest reduced around 520 V-J features to roughly 13, which were used in a naive Bayes classifier (R e1071). The raw public data were reprocessed by TCRdb itself: fastp quality trimming at Q25, MiXCR clonotype calling, in-frame beta chains only. Each CDR3 protein gets just one entry, which takes the most common genes and DNA from the rows behind it. The V and J calls and clone size come from TCRdb's table, not from the authors' own analysis. The sample table shows 300,000 to 350,000 distinct CDR3 sequences, and around 20% are seen once. 50% of the sample is held by the ten biggest clonotypes.

This clonotype occurred many times. Its antigen remains unidentified. No base quality values were provided; no much bigger clone lies one nucleotide off. CDR1 and CDR2, looked up from the germline V gene (reference sequence), are DFQATT and SNEGSKA. From cysteine to phenylalanine, the CDR3 is 13 amino acids long. Of the read, only the CDR3 DNA is kept; its 39 bases are in frame from base 1. V is clipped by 6 bases and J by 6 bases, and the sequence between their germline boundaries is 15 bases long. The chain is encoded by TRBV20-1 joined to TRBJ2-1, with no reliable assignment of the D segment. Source material: blood. The TCR sequence derives from a woman aged 45-65 years with Graves' hyperthyroidism. The encoded CDR3 is CSAGSENSNEQFF. At the DNA level, the sequence is TGCAGTGCCGGTAGTGAGAACAGCAATGAGCAGTTCTTC.